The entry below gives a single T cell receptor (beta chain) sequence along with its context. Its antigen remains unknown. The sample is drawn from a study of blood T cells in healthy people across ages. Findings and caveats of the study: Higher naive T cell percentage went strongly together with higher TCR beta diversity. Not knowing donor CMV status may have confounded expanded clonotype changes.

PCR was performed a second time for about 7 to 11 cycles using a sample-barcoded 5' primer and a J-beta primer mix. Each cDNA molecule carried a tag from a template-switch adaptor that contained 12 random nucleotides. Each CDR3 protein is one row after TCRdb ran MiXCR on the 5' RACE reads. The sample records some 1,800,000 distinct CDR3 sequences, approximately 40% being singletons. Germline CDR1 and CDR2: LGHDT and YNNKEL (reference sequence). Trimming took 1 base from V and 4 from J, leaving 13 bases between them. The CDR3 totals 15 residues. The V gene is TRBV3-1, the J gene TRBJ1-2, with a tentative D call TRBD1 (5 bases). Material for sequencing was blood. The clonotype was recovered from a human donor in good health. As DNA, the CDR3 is TGTGCCAGCAGCCAAGGACCATCCGGGGCCTATGGCTACACCTTC. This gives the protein CASSQGPSGAYGYTF.